This section outlines one TCR beta chain sequence together with its context. The sample contains more than one DNA sequence encoding this CDR3. This table comes from immunoSEQ multiplex PCR, and its TCRdb copy is limited to in-frame clones, with some not included. The sample lists about 170,000 clones, 90% to 95% seen once, with approximately 1.6% in the top ten. This entry belongs to a study of control samples from healthy donors and cancer patients. The CDR3 spans 16 residues. Trimming took 4 bases from V and 2 from J; bases not matched to a gene: 3. The germline V gene encodes CDR1 KGHDR and CDR2 SFDVKD.

The TCR originated in a woman in her 30s in good health. Sequencing was done on a sample of blood. The chain has TRBV24-1 and TRBJ2-1; 11 bases map to TRBD2. CDR3 in DNA: TGTGCCACCAGTGACCCGACTAGCGGGGCCTACAATGAGCAGTTCTTC. It specifies CATSDPTSGAYNEQFF.